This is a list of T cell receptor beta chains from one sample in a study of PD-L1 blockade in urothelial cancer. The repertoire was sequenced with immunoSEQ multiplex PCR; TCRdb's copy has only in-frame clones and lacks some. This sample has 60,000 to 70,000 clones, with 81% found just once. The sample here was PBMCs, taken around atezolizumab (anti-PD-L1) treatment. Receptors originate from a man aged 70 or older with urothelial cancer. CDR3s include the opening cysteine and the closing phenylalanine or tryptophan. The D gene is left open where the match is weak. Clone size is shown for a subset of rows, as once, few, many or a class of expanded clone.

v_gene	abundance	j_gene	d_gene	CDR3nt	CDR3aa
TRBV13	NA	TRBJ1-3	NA	TGTGCCAGCAGCAGTGGAGCTGGAAACACCATATATTTT	CASSSGAGNTIYF
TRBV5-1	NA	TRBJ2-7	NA	TGCGCCAGCAGCTTTGCAGGGTCCTACGAGCAGTACTTC	CASSFAGSYEQYF
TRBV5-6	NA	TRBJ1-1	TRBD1	TGTGCCAGCACCTTGACAGGGGGCACTGAAGCTTTCTTT	CASTLTGGTEAFF
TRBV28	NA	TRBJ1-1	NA	TGTGCCAGCAGTGAACAGGGCGGGAACACTGAAGCTTTCTTT	CASSEQGGNTEAFF
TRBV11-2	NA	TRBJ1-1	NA	TGTGCCAGCAGCTTATACGCAGGGAACACTGAAGCTTTCTTT	CASSLYAGNTEAFF
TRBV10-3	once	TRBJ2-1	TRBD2	TGTGCCATCAAATGGGAGCGGGAGGGGGCAAATGAGCAGTTCTTC	CAIKWEREGANEQFF
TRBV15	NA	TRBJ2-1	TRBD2	TGTGCCACCAGCAGAGGGACTAGCGGGAGGGGCAATGAGCAGTTCTTC	CATSRGTSGRGNEQFF
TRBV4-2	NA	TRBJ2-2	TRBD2	TGTGCCAGCAGCCAAGAGTTAGCGGGAAGTACCGGGGAGCTGTTTTTT	CASSQELAGSTGELFF
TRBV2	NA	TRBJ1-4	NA	TGTGCCAGCAGTGAAAAGTTTAGGGACAACGAAAAACTGTTTTTT	CASSEKFRDNEKLFF
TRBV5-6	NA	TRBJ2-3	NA	TGTGCCAGCAGCCCAAGCGGTAGCACAGATACGCAGTATTTT	CASSPSGSTDTQYF
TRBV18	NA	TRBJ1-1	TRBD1	TGTGCCAGCTCACAAACGGACAGGGGCACTGAAGCTTTCTTT	CASSQTDRGTEAFF
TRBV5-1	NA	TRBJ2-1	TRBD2	TGCGCCAGCAGATTTCTAGCGGGAGGGTCCTACAATGAGCAGTTCTTC	CASRFLAGGSYNEQFF
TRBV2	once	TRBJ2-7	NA	TGTGCCAGCAGTCATGACAGGCCGTTCTACGAGCAGTACTTC	CASSHDRPFYEQYF
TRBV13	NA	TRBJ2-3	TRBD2	TGTGCCAGCAGCTTAAGGACTAGCGGAGGCGATACGCAGTATTTT	CASSLRTSGGDTQYF
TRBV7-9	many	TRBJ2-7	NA	TGTGCCAGCAGCCCCCGACTGAGCAGCTACGAGCAGTACTTC	CASSPRLSSYEQYF
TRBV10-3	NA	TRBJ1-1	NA	TGTGCCATCAGTGAGTCGATATCCCGCAGGGGGAACACTGAAGCTTTCTTT	CAISESISRRGNTEAFF
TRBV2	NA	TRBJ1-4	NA	TGTGCCAGCAGTGGTCGGGGGAGGGGTGAAAAACTGTTTTTT	CASSGRGRGEKLFF
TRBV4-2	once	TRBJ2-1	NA	TGTGCCAGCAGCCAAGAGGCCCACAGGACTACTGAGCAGTTCTTC	CASSQEAHRTTEQFF
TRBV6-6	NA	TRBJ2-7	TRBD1	TGTGCCAGCAAGTGGACAGGTGATGGTTACGAGCAGTACTTC	CASKWTGDGYEQYF
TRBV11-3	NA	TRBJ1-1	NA	TGTGCCAGCAGCTTACTTAAGAACACTGAAGCTTTCTTT	CASSLLKNTEAFF
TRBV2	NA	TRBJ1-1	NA	TGTGCCAGCAGTGAAAACCTTGCAGGGATCGGCACTGAAGCTTTCTTT	CASSENLAGIGTEAFF
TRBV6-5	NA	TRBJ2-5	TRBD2	TGTGCCAGCAGCGGGGAGGGTATATGGGAGACCCAGTACTTC	CASSGEGIWETQYF
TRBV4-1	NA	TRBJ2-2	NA	TGCGCCAGCAGCCACCCAACCCAACTCCGGGCCGGGGAGCTGTTTTTT	CASSHPTQLRAGELFF
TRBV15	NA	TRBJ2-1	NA	TGTGCCACCAGCAGAGATCCTCCCTCCTACAATGAGCAGTTCTTC	CATSRDPPSYNEQFF
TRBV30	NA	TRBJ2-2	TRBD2	TGTGCCTCTTCCTCCGGGCTAGCGGGACTTACCGGGGAGCTGTTTTTT	CASSSGLAGLTGELFF
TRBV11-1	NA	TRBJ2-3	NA	TGTGCCAGCAGCTTTTCGGGGAGGGGGAGAGATACGCAGTATTTT	CASSFSGRGRDTQYF
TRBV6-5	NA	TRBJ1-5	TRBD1	TGTGCCAGCTCGACAGGGGATGGCAATCAGCCCCAGCATTTT	CASSTGDGNQPQHF
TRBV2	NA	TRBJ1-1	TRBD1	TGTGCCAGCAGTGGGGATCGGACAGGGGGCGAGTGGACTGAAGCTTTCTTT	CASSGDRTGGEWTEAFF
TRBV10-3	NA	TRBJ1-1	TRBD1	TGTGCCATCCTACCGGGGGGACAGGCATCAACTGAAGCTTTCTTT	CAILPGGQASTEAFF
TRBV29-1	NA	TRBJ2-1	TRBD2	TGCAGCGTTGACGGAGCGGGAGTCGGTGAGCAGTTCTTC	CSVDGAGVGEQFF
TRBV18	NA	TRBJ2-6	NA	TGTGCCAGCTCACCCCAGGGGTACGGCTCTGGGGCCAACGTCCTGACTTTC	CASSPQGYGSGANVLTF
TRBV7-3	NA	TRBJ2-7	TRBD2	TGTGCCAGCAGCCCTGGGGTAGCGGGATCCAACGAGCAGTACTTC	CASSPGVAGSNEQYF
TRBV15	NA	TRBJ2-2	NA	TGTGCCACCAGCAGAGAGAGGATCTCCGGGGAGCTGTTTTTT	CATSRERISGELFF
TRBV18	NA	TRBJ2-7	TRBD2	TGTGCCAGCTCACGGACTAGCGGGTACGAGCAGTACTTC	CASSRTSGYEQYF
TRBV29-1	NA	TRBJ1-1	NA	TGCAGCGTTGAAGGTTGGGGAGGCACTGAAGCTTTCTTT	CSVEGWGGTEAFF
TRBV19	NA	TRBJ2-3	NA	TGTGCCAGTAGTCTCGGACAAGGCACAGATACGCAGTATTTT	CASSLGQGTDTQYF
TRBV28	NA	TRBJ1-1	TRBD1	TGTGCCAGTCATCAAATCGGGGGGACAGGTGAAGCTTTCTTT	CASHQIGGTGEAFF
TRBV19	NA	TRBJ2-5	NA	TGTGCCAGTAGACCCCGGACAGACCCCCAAGAGACCCAGTACTTC	CASRPRTDPQETQYF
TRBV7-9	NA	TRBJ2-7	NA	TGTGCCAGCACCGAAACGAACAGCGGGCTCGACGAGCAGTACTTC	CASTETNSGLDEQYF
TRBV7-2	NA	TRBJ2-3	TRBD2	TGTGCCGGTGGGGTAAATGGGGGGGGTGGCGCTACGCAGTATTTT	CAGGVNGGGGATQYF
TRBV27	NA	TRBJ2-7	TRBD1	TGTGCCAGCAGTACACGACAGGGAAGAGGCGAGCAGTACTTC	CASSTRQGRGEQYF
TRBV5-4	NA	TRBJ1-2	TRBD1	TGTGCCAGCAGCTCACCGACAGGGGGCGACTATGGCTACACCTTC	CASSSPTGGDYGYTF
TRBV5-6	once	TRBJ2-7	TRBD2	TGTGCCAGCAGCTTAACCATAACAGCTAGCGGAAATTTTTACGGGCAGTACTTC	CASSLTITASGNFYGQYF
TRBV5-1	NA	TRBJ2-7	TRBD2	TGCGCCAGCAGCCGGGAGGGTGGGGGCTACGAGCAGTACTTC	CASSREGGGYEQYF
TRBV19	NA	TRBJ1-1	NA	TGTGCCAGTAGTATTGGTGTCAGGATGAACACTGAAGCTTTCTTT	CASSIGVRMNTEAFF
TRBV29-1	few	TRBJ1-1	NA	TGCAGCGTTGATAGGGGGGGAGGAGGCACTGAAGCTTTCTTT	CSVDRGGGGTEAFF
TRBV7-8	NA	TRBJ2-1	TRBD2	TGTGCCAGCAGCTCGCTAGCGGGAGGGGACAATGAGCAGTTCTTC	CASSSLAGGDNEQFF
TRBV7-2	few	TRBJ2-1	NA	TGTGCCAGCTCCCGAGAGGGAGGACAAACGGAGCAGTTCTTC	CASSREGGQTEQFF
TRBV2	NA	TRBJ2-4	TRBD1	TGTGCCAGCAACCGAGGGACAGGGAAAAACATTCAGTACTTC	CASNRGTGKNIQYF
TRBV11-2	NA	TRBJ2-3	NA	TGTGCCAGCAGCTTCACAGCGGGCCGAGATACGCAGTATTTT	CASSFTAGRDTQYF
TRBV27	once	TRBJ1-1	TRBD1	TGTGCCAGCAGTCCACCGACAGGGGTCGGCACTGAAGCTTTCTTT	CASSPPTGVGTEAFF
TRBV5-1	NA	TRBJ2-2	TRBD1	TGCGCCAGCAGCTTGGGACAGGGGGTCGTCAGGGAGCTGTTTTTT	CASSLGQGVVRELFF
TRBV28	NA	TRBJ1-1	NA	TGTGCCAGCAATCAGGGTGGGACTGAAGCTTTCTTT	CASNQGGTEAFF
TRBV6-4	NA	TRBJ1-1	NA	TGTGCCAGCAGTCCCAGGGGAGTGTCTGAAGCTTTCTTT	CASSPRGVSEAFF
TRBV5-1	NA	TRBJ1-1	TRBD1	TGCGCCAGCAGCGAACCGGGACAGGGGGACACTGAAGCTTTCTTT	CASSEPGQGDTEAFF
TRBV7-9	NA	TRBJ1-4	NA	TGTGCCAGCAGCTTAGAGGTAGAACCATTCAGGGCAACTAATGAAAAACTGTTTTTT	CASSLEVEPFRATNEKLFF
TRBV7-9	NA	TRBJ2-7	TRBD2	TGTGCCAGCAGCGAGGGACTAGCGGGAGTCTACGAGCAGTACTTC	CASSEGLAGVYEQYF
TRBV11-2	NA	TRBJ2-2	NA	TGTGCCAGCAGCTTATTTTCGTTTTACACCGGGGAGCTGTTTTTT	CASSLFSFYTGELFF
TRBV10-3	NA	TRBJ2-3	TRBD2	TGTGCCATCAGTGAGGGACTAGCGGGAGTAGATACGCAGTATTTT	CAISEGLAGVDTQYF
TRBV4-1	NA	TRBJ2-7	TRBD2	TGCGCCAGCAGCCAAGGACTAGCGGGCGTCTACGAGCAGTACTTC	CASSQGLAGVYEQYF